This is a list of T cell receptor beta chains from one sample in a study of T cells after yellow fever vaccination. Via MiXCR, TCRdb re-called the 5' RACE reads, giving one row per CDR3 protein. The sample carries under 150,000 distinct CDR3 sequences, roughly 8.2% recorded once. The sequenced sample was CD4+ T cells sorted from PBMCs, obtained 5 days after the yellow fever booster vaccination. All receptors derive from a man aged 30 to 39 who received the YFV17D yellow fever vaccine. Each CDR3 is given with its conserved first and last residue. Fields, in order: V gene, J gene, CDR3 protein.

TRBV5-1	TRBJ2-1	CASSLTVNSYNEQFF
TRBV20-1	TRBJ2-7	CSAPSSGTGVPEQYF
TRBV6-5	TRBJ2-7	CASSYSIQRAYEQYF
TRBV28	TRBJ2-5	CATGVGREETQYF
TRBV7-2	TRBJ2-7	CASSFSRSELRSSYEQYF
TRBV7-8	TRBJ2-7	CASTQASVGEQYF
TRBV7-2	TRBJ2-5	CASSFSPGLGETQYF
TRBV29-1	TRBJ2-3	CSVAEGSYTQYF
TRBV28	TRBJ2-5	CAIASSGGRKTQYF
TRBV12-3/TRBV12-4	TRBJ2-6	CALSLVLGGGSGANVLTF
TRBV5-1	TRBJ2-3	CASIGTSTDTQYF
TRBV20-1	TRBJ2-3	CSARRLALPDTQYF
TRBV6-1	TRBJ2-5	CASGPPGETQYF
TRBV11-2	TRBJ2-1	CASSLRGAEFF
TRBV15	TRBJ2-1	CATSRGRGRAYNEQFF
TRBV10-3	TRBJ1-2	CAIGGFRGGYTF
TRBV20-1	TRBJ2-7	CSATSPTGNYEQYF
TRBV5-1	TRBJ2-3	CASSWDIITDTQYF
TRBV20-1	TRBJ2-7	CSAVRAGSYEQYF
TRBV28	TRBJ1-2	CASSLPSGQGRRYTF
TRBV5-1	TRBJ2-7	CASSREGYEQYF
TRBV2	TRBJ2-7	CASSIDYEQYF
TRBV20-1	TRBJ2-5	CSARMSSRGVQETQYF
TRBV4-3	TRBJ2-3	CASSQRGDTDTQYF
TRBV6-2/TRBV6-3	TRBJ2-1	CASRRGLHGEQFF
TRBV11-2	TRBJ2-7	CASSLAPGLSYEQYF
TRBV20-1	TRBJ2-5	CSLTSMYQETQYF